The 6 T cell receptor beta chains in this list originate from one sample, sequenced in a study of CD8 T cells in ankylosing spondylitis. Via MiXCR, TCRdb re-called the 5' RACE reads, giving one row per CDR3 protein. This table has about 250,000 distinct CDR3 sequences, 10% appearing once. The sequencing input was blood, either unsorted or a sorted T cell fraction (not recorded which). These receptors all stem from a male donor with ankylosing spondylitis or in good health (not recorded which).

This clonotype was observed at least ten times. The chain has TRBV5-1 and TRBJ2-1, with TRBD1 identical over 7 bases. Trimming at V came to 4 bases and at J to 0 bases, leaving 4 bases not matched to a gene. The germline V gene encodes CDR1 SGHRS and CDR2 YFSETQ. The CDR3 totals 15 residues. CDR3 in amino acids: CASSPTGSSYNEQFF. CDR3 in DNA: TGCGCCAGCAGCCCGACAGGGAGCTCCTACAATGAGCAGTTCTTC.

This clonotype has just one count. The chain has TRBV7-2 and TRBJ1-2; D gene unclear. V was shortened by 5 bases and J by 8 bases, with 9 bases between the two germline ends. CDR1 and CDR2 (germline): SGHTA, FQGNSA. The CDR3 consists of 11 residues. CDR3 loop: CASSPRNGYTF. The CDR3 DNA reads TGTGCCAGCAGCCCCCGGAACGGCTACACCTTC.

CDR3 DNA: TGTGCCAGCAGCTTAGTAGGTTACACCGGGGAGCTGTTTTTT. Its protein product is CASSLVGYTGELFF. This rearrangement joins TRBV7-8 to TRBJ2-2, with unresolved D. V dropped 1 base and J dropped 3 bases, with 6 bases sitting between them. Germline CDR1 and CDR2: SGHVS and FQNEAQ. The CDR3 has 14 residues.

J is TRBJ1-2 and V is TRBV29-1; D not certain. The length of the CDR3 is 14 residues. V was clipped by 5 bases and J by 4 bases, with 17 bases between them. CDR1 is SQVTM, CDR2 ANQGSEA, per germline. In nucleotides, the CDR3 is TGCAGCGTTACGTCCGGGTTAGGAGGCTATGGCTACACCTTC. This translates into CSVTSGLGGYGYTF.

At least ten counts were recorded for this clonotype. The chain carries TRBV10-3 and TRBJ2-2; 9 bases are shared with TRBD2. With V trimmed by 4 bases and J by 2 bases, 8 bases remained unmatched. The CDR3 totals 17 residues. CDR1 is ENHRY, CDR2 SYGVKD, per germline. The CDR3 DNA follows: TGTGCCATCAGTGTTGGGTCTAGCGGGGTCAACACCGGGGAGCTGTTTTTT. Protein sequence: CAISVGSSGVNTGELFF.

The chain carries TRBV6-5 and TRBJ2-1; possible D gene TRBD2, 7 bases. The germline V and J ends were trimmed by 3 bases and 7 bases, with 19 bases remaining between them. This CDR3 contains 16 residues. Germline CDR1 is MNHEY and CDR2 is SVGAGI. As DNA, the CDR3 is TGTGCCAGCAGTTATTTCCCGGGGGGCCCCGGGAATGAGCAGTTCTTC. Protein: CASSYFPGGPGNEQFF.